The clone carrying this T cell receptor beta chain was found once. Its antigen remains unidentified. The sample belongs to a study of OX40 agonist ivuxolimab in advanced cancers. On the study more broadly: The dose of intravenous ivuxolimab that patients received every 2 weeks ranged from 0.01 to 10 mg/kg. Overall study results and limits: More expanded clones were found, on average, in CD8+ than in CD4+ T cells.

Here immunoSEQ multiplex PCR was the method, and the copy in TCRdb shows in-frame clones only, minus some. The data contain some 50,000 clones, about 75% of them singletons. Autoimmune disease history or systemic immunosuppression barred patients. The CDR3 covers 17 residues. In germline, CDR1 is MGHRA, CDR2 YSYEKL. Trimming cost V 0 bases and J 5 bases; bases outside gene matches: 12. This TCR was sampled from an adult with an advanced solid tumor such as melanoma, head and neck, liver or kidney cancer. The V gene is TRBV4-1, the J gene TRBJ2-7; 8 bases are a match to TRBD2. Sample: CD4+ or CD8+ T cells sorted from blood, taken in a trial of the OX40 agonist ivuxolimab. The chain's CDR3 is CASSQDYGDVGRDEQYF. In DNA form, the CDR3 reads TGCGCCAGCAGCCAAGATTATGGGGACGTCGGGAGGGACGAGCAGTACTTC.